The clone carrying this TCR beta chain was detected a few times. The antigen remains undetermined. Following extraction, RNA underwent reverse transcription to cDNA, which served as the sequencing template. Sequencing was performed with immunoSEQ multiplex PCR; in TCRdb, only in-frame clones are kept and a portion is missing. Among 110,000 or so clones listed, less than 60% were seen once. Specified treatment: oral pan-JAK inhibitor, 5-10 mg twice daily. The source of the sample is a study of CD8+ T cells in alopecia areata. Study findings and constraints: In scalp, tofacitinib significantly decreased clonality and expanded CD8+ clones among the top 100.

The CDR3 totals 15 residues. Between the trimmed V and J ends, which lost 2 bases and 0 bases, there was a span of 11 bases. Germline-derived CDR1 and CDR2 are SGHRS and YFSETQ. The origin of this receptor is a human donor with alopecia areata. Here the sequenced sample was CD4+ T cells sorted from blood, taken at week 24, from a patient treated with tofacitinib. The gene calls are TRBV5-1 and TRBJ2-5; tentatively, D is TRBD2 (6 bases). CDR3 DNA sequence: TGCGCCAGCAGCTTTGCGGGGATACACCAAGAGACCCAGTACTTC. Its protein is CASSFAGIHQETQYF.